This entry features one T cell receptor (beta chain) sequence. Antigen unknown. TCRdb keeps only in-frame clones here, not all; method: immunoSEQ multiplex PCR. The table shows about 360,000 clones, with 70% to 90% occurring only once. V was pared by 0 bases and J by 2 bases, with 2 bases of the junction left unmatched. In germline, CDR1 is KGHSH, CDR2 LQKENI. The CDR3 is made up of 16 amino acids. The validation cohort, a group of under 150 subjects, included the donors and was separate from the approximately 670-subject first cohort. This specimen belongs to a study of cytomegalovirus exposure and HLA in healthy donors. The study's findings and limits: Some TCR beta chains (164 of them) were listed as cytomegalovirus-associated.

V gene TRBV18 combines with J gene TRBJ2-5; 11 bases map to TRBD2. The TCR sequence derives from a woman under 30 in good health and CMV-seronegative. Specimen: PBMCs. The CDR3 loop reads CASSPPGLAVQETQYF. The CDR3 nucleotides are TGTGCCAGCTCACCACCGGGACTAGCGGTTCAAGAGACCCAGTACTTC.